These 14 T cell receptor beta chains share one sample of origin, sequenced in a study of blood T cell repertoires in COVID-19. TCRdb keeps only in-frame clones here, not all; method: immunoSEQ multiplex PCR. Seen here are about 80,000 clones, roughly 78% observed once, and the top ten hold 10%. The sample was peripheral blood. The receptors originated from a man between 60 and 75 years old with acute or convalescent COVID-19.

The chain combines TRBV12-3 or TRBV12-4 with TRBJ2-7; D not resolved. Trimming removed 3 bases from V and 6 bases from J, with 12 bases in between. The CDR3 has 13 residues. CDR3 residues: CASSLAGSGEQYF. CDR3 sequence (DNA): TGTGCCAGCAGTTTGGCAGGATCCGGCGAGCAGTACTTC.

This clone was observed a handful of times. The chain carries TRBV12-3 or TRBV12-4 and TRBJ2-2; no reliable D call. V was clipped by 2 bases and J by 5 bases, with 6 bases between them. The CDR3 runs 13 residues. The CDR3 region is CASSLIPTGELFF. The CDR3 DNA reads TGTGCCAGCAGTTTAATTCCGACCGGGGAGCTGTTTTTT.

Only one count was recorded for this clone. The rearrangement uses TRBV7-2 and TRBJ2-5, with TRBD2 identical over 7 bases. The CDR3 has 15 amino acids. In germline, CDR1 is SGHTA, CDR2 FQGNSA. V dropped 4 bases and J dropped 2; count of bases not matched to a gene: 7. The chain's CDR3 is CASSSRRGKQETQYF. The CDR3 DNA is TGTGCCAGCAGCTCCAGGCGGGGGAAACAAGAGACCCAGTACTTC.

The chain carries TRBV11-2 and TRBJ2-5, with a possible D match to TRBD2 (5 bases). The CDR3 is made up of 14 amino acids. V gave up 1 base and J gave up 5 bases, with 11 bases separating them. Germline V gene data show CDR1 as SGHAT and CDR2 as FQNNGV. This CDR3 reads CASSLGGSRETQYF. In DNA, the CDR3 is TGTGCCAGCAGCTTAGGAGGGTCCAGGGAGACCCAGTACTTC.

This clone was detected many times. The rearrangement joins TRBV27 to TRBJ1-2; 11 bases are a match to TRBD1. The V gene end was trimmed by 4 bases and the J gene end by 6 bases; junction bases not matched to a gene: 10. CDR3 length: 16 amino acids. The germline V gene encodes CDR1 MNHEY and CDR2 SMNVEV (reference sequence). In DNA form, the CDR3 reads TGTGCCAGCAGTTCCGAGGGGGACAGGGGGAACAATGGCTACACCTTC. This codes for CASSSEGDRGNNGYTF.

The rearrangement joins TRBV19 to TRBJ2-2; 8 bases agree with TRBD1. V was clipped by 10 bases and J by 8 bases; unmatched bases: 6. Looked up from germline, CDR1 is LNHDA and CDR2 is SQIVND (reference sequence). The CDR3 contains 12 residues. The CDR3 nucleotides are TGTGCCACAAGGACAGGGCGGGGGGAGCTGTTTTTT. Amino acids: CATRTGRGELFF.

The CDR3 protein is CASRAGSGNTIYF. Written as DNA, the CDR3 is TGTGCCAGCCGAGCTGGCTCTGGAAACACCATATATTTT. The V gene is TRBV12-3 or TRBV12-4, the J gene TRBJ1-3; D uncertain. The CDR3 covers 13 residues. The V end was cut by 8 bases, the J end by 0 bases, with 8 bases between.

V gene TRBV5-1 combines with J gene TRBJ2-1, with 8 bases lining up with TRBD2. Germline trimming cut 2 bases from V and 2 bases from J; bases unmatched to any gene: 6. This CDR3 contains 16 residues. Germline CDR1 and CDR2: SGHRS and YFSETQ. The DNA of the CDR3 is TGCGCCAGCAGCTTACCGGGAGCGGGGGCCTACAATGAGCAGTTCTTC. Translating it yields CASSLPGAGAYNEQFF.

The CDR3 loop is CASRVGQINEQFF. Written as DNA, the CDR3 is TGTGCCAGCAGGGTAGGACAGATCAATGAGCAGTTCTTC. This chain links TRBV28 with TRBJ2-1, with a weak D call TRBD1 (6 bases). Germline V gene sequence: CDR1 MDHEN, CDR2 SYDVKM. CDR3 length: 13 residues. The ends were cut back, 6 bases at V and 6 bases at J, with 12 bases in the middle.

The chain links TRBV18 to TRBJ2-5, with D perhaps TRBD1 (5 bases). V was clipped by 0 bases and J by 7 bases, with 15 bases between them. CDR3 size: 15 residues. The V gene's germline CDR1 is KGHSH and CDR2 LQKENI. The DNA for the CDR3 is TGTGCCAGCTCACCACCGAACAGGAGTCGTGTGACCCAGTACTTC. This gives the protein CASSPPNRSRVTQYF.

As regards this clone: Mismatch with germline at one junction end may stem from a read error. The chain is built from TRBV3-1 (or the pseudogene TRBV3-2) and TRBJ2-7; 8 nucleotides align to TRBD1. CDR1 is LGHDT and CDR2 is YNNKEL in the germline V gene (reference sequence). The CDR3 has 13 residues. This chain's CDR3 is CASSLNQGAPLFF. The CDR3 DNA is TGTGCCAGCAGCCTTAATCAGGGGGCCCCCTTGTTTTTC.

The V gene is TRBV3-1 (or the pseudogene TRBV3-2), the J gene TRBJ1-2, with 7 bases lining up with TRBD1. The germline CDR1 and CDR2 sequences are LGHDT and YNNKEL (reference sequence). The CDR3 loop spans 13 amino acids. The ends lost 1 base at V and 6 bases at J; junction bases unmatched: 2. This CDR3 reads CASSQGGGDGYTF. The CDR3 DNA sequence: TGTGCCAGCAGCCAAGGAGGGGGCGATGGCTACACCTTC.

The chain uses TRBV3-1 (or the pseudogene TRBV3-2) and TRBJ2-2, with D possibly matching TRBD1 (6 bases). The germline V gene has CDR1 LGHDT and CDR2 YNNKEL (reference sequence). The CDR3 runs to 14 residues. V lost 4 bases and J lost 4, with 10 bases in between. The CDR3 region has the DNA TGTGCCAGCAGCCGTCAGGGGTCCACCGGGGAGCTGTTTTTT. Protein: CASSRQGSTGELFF.

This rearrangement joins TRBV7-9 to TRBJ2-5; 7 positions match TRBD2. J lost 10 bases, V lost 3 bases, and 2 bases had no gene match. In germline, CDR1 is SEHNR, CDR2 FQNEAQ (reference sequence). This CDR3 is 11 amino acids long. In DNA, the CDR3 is TGTGCCAGCAGCTTGGGGGGGGACCAGTACTTC. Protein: CASSLGGDQYF.